The 9 T cell receptor beta chains below were found in one sample sequenced in a study of blood T cell repertoires in COVID-19. This table comes from immunoSEQ multiplex PCR, and its TCRdb copy is limited to in-frame clones, with some not included. The data hold roughly 380,000 clones, with around 89% observed a single time. The material sequenced was peripheral blood. The receptors originated from a woman in her 40s with COVID-19, enrolled during active disease.

The chain has TRBV18 and TRBJ1-5; D perhaps matches TRBD1 (6 bases). Germline V lookup: CDR1 KGHSH, CDR2 LQKENI. CDR3 length: 15 amino acids. Trimming cost V 1 base and J 3 bases, with 10 bases left between them. CDR3 in DNA: TGTGCCAGCTCACCACAGGGGACACCCAATCAGCCCCAGCATTTT. Its translation: CASSPQGTPNQPQHF.

The chain joins TRBV4-1 to TRBJ2-7, with 14 bases identical to TRBD2. CDR1 MGHRA and CDR2 YSYEKL come from the germline V gene. This CDR3 spans 20 amino acids. The V gene end was trimmed by 3 bases and the J gene end by 0 bases; junction bases not matched to a gene: 13. The CDR3 region is CASSQVPGLAGVRSSYEQYF. The DNA of the CDR3 is TGCGCCAGCAGCCAGGTTCCGGGACTAGCGGGGGTGAGGAGCTCCTACGAGCAGTACTTC.

The genes are TRBV9 and TRBJ2-3; 7 bases match TRBD2. The CDR3 covers 15 residues. V shed 2 bases and J 2 bases; nucleotides not matched to a gene: 5. CDR1 SGDLS and CDR2 YYNGEE come from the germline V gene. As DNA, the CDR3 is TGTGCCAGCAGCGTCGCGGGAGTCCCCACAGATACGCAGTATTTT. Its protein is CASSVAGVPTDTQYF.

This chain links TRBV9 with TRBJ2-2; tentatively, D is TRBD2 (5 bases). V lost 6 bases to trimming and J lost 3 bases, with 15 bases between them. This CDR3 has 15 amino acids. CDR1 and CDR2 (germline): SGDLS, YYNGEE. This CDR3 reads CASILTRRDTGELFF. The CDR3 DNA follows: TGTGCCAGCATTCTGACCCGGCGGGACACCGGGGAGCTGTTTTTT.

The chain links TRBV11-3 to TRBJ2-3; TRBD2 aligns across 9 bases. The germline V gene has CDR1 SGHNT and CDR2 YENEEA. This CDR3 has 20 amino acids. V lost 0 bases, J lost 0 bases, and 13 bases stayed unmatched. CDR3 sequence (DNA): TGTGCCAGCAGCTTAGATTCCTCGCTAGCGGGGTGGTTTAGCACAGATACGCAGTATTTT. This gives the protein CASSLDSSLAGWFSTDTQYF.

This sequence joins TRBV3-1 (or the pseudogene TRBV3-2) and TRBJ2-7, with 13 bases that match TRBD2. Per germline, CDR1 LGHDT and CDR2 YNNKEL (reference sequence). V shed 4 bases, J shed 3 bases, and the junction held 6 bases outside the gene matches. CDR3 length equals 16 residues. The CDR3 bases are TGTGCCAGCAGCCCCGGACTAGCGGGAGATTTCTACGAGCAGTACTTC. Translated, it gives CASSPGLAGDFYEQYF.

This chain links TRBV18 with TRBJ1-3; no clear D gene. Germline CDR1 is KGHSH and CDR2 is LQKENI. The V end lost 3 bases, the J end lost 0 bases, and 15 bases lay between the germline ends. CDR3 length: 17 residues. CDR3 sequence reads: CASSPPGRESSGNTIYF. In DNA form, the CDR3 reads TGTGCCAGCTCACCTCCGGGTCGAGAAAGCTCTGGAAACACCATATATTTT.

The chain uses TRBV25-1 and TRBJ1-2; D is undetermined. Trimming cost V 4 bases and J 4 bases, with 13 bases left between them. Germline CDR1 and CDR2: MGHDK and SYGVNS. The CDR3 runs 14 residues. The CDR3 spells CASSGSGDGYGYTF. CDR3 bases: TGTGCCAGCAGTGGGTCCGGGGATGGCTATGGCTACACCTTC.

The V call is TRBV27, the J call TRBJ1-4, with D possibly matching TRBD1 (6 bases). V was shortened by 8 bases and J by 3 bases, with 19 bases between the two germline ends. The CDR3 has 16 residues. Germline V gene data show CDR1 as MNHEY and CDR2 as SMNVEV (reference sequence). CDR3 nucleotide sequence: TGTGCCAGCTCAGTAGTTTCAGGGGTGGCTAATGAAAAACTGTTTTTT. It codes for CASSVVSGVANEKLFF.